This T cell receptor (beta chain) appears in the sequencing data of a study of blood T cells in healthy people across ages. The germline V and J ends were trimmed by 3 bases and 4 bases, with 15 bases remaining between them. CDR1 and CDR2 from the germline V gene are SGHDT and YYEEEE. There are 15 residues in the CDR3. It was with a sample-barcoded 5' primer and a J-beta primer mix that a second PCR of roughly 7 to 12 cycles was run. Each CDR3 protein gets one entry after TCRdb re-called the 5' RACE reads with MiXCR. The data show around 1.5 million distinct CDR3 sequences, with about 31% seen just once and over 9% held by the top ten. In regard to this clonotype: Its matching antigen is unknown. A much larger clone differs by one base, so this may be a read error.

Study-wide findings and caveats: Researchers deemed the diversity estimates from one million T cells underestimates. Roughly linear declines in TCR beta diversity per million T cells occurred with age.

The V gene is TRBV5-6, the J gene TRBJ2-3; the D gene is possibly TRBD1 (6 bases). The sequenced material came from blood. This receptor was taken from a woman aged 25 to 45 in good health. The CDR3 spells CASSSVTGSPDTQYF. CDR3 DNA sequence: TGTGCCAGCAGCTCGGTTACAGGGAGCCCAGATACGCAGTATTTT.